These T cell receptor beta chains were read from a single sample in a study of T cells in Graves' hyperthyroidism and ophthalmopathy. TCRdb ran MiXCR on the multiplex PCR reads and lists one entry per CDR3 protein. The profile shows approximately 640,000 distinct CDR3 sequences, roughly 17% of them singletons. Material for sequencing was blood. The receptor source for this set is a woman aged 25 to 39 with Graves' hyperthyroidism. Each CDR3 is given with its conserved first and last residue. The D gene is left open where the match is weak. Only part of the rows carry a size: once, few, many, or a class if the clone is expanded.

clone size	D gene	J gene	V gene	CDR3 length	CDR3 protein	CDR3 DNA
few	.	TRBJ2-5	TRBV11-3	16	CASSLGSSTSLETQYF	TGTGCCAGCAGCTTAGGTAGCTCAACCTCTCTGGAGACCCAGTACTTC
few	.	TRBJ2-3	TRBV28	13	CASSFRYTDTQYF	TGTGCCAGCAGTTTTCGATACACAGATACGCAGTATTTT
.	.	TRBJ2-7	TRBV6-2/TRBV6-3	12	CALRSFTYEQYF	TGTGCCCTTAGAAGCTTCACCTACGAGCAGTACTTC
many	.	TRBJ2-7	TRBV3-1	13	CASSDSAPYEQYF	TGTGCCAGCAGTGATAGCGCTCCCTACGAGCAGTACTTC
.	.	TRBJ2-6	TRBV28	17	CASSTGFPNSGANVLTF	TGTGCCAGCAGCACCGGGTTTCCGAACTCTGGGGCCAACGTCCTGACTTTC
few	.	TRBJ2-3	TRBV4-1	15	CASSQAGHSTDTQYF	TGCGCCAGCAGCCAAGCGGGACATTCTACAGATACGCAGTATTTT
few	.	TRBJ2-4	TRBV6-1	14	CATKEARGPNIQYF	TGTGCCACGAAAGAGGCCCGGGGCCCAAACATTCAGTACTTC
few	TRBD2	TRBJ2-1	TRBV28	14	CASSSSGSPPEQFF	TGTGCCAGCAGTTCTAGCGGGAGCCCCCCTGAGCAGTTCTTC
many	TRBD1	TRBJ1-5	TRBV2	15	CASSLDRVRNQPQHF	TGTGCCAGCAGCTTGGACAGGGTTCGCAATCAGCCCCAGCATTTT
many	TRBD2	TRBJ2-1	TRBV28	19	CASSTDWGTSGRASDEQFF	TGTGCCAGCAGTACCGATTGGGGGACTAGCGGGAGGGCCTCGGATGAGCAGTTCTTC
many	.	TRBJ2-1	TRBV5-1	16	CASSLAPDISLNEQFF	TGCGCCAGCAGCTTGGCCCCGGATATTTCTCTCAATGAGCAGTTCTTC
.	.	TRBJ2-6	TRBV6-1	15	CASSYANSGANVLTF	TGTGCCAGCAGTTACGCCAACTCTGGGGCCAACGTCCTGACTTTC
many	.	TRBJ2-5	TRBV29-1	13	CSVVWQLQETQYF	TGCAGCGTTGTCTGGCAGCTCCAAGAGACCCAGTACTTC
many	TRBD1	TRBJ1-2	TRBV11-2	14	CASSLERTGDGYTF	TGTGCCAGCAGCTTAGAAAGGACAGGGGATGGCTACACCTTC
many	TRBD2	TRBJ2-3	TRBV7-9	14	CASSFSGRPDTQYF	TGTGCCAGCAGTTTTAGCGGGAGGCCAGATACGCAGTATTTT
few	.	TRBJ1-4	TRBV7-8	12	CASSLVREKLFF	TGTGCCAGCAGCTTAGTCCGGGAAAAACTGTTTTTT
many	.	TRBJ2-7	TRBV15	15	CATSRDRASPGEQYF	TGTGCCACCAGCAGAGACAGGGCGAGCCCGGGCGAGCAGTACTTC
many	TRBD1	TRBJ1-2	TRBV5-1	16	CASSSWGANDRDGYTF	TGCGCCAGCAGCTCTTGGGGCGCCAATGACAGGGACGGCTACACCTTC
many	TRBD2	TRBJ2-1	TRBV20-1	13	CSGKLAGESEQFF	TGCAGTGGCAAGTTGGCGGGAGAAAGTGAGCAGTTCTTC
.	.	TRBJ2-7	TRBV27	13	CASSLGSEYEQYF	TGTGCCAGCAGTTTAGGGAGTGAATACGAGCAGTACTTC
.	.	TRBJ1-2	TRBV18	13	CASSHTQNYGYTF	TGTGCCAGCTCACACACCCAGAACTATGGCTACACCTTC
few	.	TRBJ2-7	TRBV7-9	14	CASSLDRMAYEQYF	TGTGCCAGCAGTCTCGACAGAATGGCCTACGAGCAGTACTTC
few	.	TRBJ2-7	TRBV7-8	16	CASSQPEDQYSYEQYF	TGTGCCAGCAGCCAGCCAGAGGATCAATACTCCTACGAGCAGTACTTC